This T cell receptor (beta chain) was identified during a study of cytomegalovirus exposure and HLA in healthy donors. Study details: Unique TCRs numbering roughly 85 million, obtained from HLA-typed donors, made up an early data release.

The CDR3 consists of 12 residues. V shed 0 bases and J 9 bases; nucleotides not matched to a gene: 2. Per germline, CDR1 SGHVS and CDR2 FNYEAQ. All the people who gave samples were healthy bone marrow donors. On this clone: Its antigen is undetermined.

The PCR made use of 60 Vbeta and 13 Jbeta primers. Data came from immunoSEQ multiplex PCR; TCRdb stores just in-frame clones and leaves some out. Among 100,000 to 130,000 clones listed, approximately 80% were seen once. Overall study results and limits: Trimming of TCR beta V- and J-genes showed a link, identified in a later analysis, to a missense DCLRE1C variant.

This sequence was found in a male donor in good health and CMV-seronegative. The chain is built from TRBV7-6 and TRBJ2-7; TRBD1 agrees at 7 bases. The sequenced material came from PBMCs. The CDR3 is CASSLAGGGQYF. In DNA, the CDR3 is TGTGCCAGCAGCTTAGCAGGGGGCGGGCAGTACTTC.